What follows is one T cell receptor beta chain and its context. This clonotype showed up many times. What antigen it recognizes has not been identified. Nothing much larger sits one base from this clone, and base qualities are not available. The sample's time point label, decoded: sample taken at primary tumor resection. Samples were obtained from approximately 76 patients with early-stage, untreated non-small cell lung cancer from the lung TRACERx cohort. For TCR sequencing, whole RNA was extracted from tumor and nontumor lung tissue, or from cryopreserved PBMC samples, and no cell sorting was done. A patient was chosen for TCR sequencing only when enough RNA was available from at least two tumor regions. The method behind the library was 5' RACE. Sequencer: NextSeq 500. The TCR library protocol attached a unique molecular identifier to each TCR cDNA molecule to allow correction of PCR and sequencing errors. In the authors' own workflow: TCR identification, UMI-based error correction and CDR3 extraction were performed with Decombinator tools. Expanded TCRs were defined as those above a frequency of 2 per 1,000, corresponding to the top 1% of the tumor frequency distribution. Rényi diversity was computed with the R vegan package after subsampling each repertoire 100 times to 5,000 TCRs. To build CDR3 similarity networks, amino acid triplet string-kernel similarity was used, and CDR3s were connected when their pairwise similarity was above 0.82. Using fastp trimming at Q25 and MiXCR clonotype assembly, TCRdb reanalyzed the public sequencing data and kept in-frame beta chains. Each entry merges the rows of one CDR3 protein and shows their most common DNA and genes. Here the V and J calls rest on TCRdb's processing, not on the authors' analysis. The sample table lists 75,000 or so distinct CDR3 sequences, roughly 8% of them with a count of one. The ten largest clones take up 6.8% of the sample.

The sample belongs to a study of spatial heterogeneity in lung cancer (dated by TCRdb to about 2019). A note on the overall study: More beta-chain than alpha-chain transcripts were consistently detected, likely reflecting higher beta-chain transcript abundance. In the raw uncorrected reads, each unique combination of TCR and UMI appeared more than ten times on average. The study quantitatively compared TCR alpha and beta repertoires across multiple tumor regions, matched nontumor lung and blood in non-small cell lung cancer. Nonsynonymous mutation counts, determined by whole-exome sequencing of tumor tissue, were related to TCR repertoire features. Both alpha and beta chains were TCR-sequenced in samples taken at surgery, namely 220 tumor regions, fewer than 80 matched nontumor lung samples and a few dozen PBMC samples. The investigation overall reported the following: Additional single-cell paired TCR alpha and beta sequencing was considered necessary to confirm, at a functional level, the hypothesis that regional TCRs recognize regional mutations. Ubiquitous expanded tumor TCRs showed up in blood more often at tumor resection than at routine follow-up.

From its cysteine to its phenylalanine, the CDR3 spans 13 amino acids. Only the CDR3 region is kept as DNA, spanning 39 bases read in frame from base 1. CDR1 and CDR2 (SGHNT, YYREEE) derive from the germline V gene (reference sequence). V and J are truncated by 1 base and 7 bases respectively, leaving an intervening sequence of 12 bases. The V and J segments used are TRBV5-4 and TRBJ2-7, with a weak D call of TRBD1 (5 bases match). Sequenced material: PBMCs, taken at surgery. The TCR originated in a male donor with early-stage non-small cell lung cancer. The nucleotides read TGTGCCAGCAGCTTGAAAGGGGTCCCGGAGCAGTACTTC. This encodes CASSLKGVPEQYF.